This TCR beta chain comes out of a study of shared clonotypes between healthy human individuals (dated by TCRdb to the early 2020s). Background for the entire study: The cohort comprised two women and a few men aged 18 to 49 years. Per donor, three plates each were used for CD4 naive and CD4 memory, two for CD8 naive, and one for CD8 memory. Blood TCR repertoires of five healthy adults were deeply sequenced to estimate repertoire size and the extent of clonotype sharing between individuals. Different laboratories and diverse techniques were used to prepare libraries and sequence TCR repertoires, to increase sequencing depth and limit assay-specific biases. Leukapheresis yielded between about 0.9 and 10 billion PBMCs per donor.

Using the deep immunoSEQ assay, TCR CDR3 regions were amplified from genomic DNA by multiplex PCR. Genomic DNA extracted from each cell subset was distributed evenly over all wells of several immunoSEQ 96-well plates, and each plate served as one replicate. For sorted subsets, approximately 210 ng of genomic DNA, equivalent to 25,000 to 35,000 T cell genomes, went into each replicate PCR. The purified libraries were quantified using a Qubit 3.0 fluorometer, sized with a Bioanalyzer 2100, and then quantified again using the KAPA Library Quantification kit. Every immunoSEQ 96-well plate was sequenced on a separate single-read 150-cycle Illumina NextSeq 550 flow cell. The paper's processing steps were these. Because the immunoSEQ output included only junctional sequences and no quality scores, the filtering could not be the same as the filtering used for full-length reads. Sequences were annotated with PyIR, a Python wrapper for IgBLAST v1.9, and V/J genes and CDR3 were assigned using IMGT germline references. Reads were removed for weak V/J assignments (E-value above 1e-6), missing CDR3, stop codons, out-of-frame junctions, or ambiguous translated residues. V3J clonotypes were defined by identical inferred V gene, J gene, and CDR3 amino acid sequence. Percentage overlap between repertoires was computed as shared unique clonotypes divided by the size of the smaller repertoire. Three approaches were used to assess repertoire richness: RTK rarefaction, the Chao1 estimator, and Recon v2.1 estimates of unobserved clonotypes. For all TCRbeta clonotypes obtained by the gDNA method from several donors, generation probabilities were computed with OLGA. TCRdb holds this immuneACCESS table with in-frame rearrangements only. Some clones are missing; in checked studies, unresolved V genes explain under half, and the rest has no known cause. V, J and clone size are those of that table, while D and trimming were read from the DNA. This sample holds about 2.1 million clones; 85% to 95% were observed only once. Around 1.7% of the sample belongs to the ten largest clones.

The CDR1 and CDR2 encoded by the germline V gene (reference sequence) are GTSNPN and SVGIG. From the cysteine through the phenylalanine, the CDR3 covers 14 amino acids. Only the CDR3 DNA stays, 42 bases, in frame from base 1. Deletion took 0 bases off V and 10 bases off J, with a span of 16 bases between the germline ends. On this clone: The antigen this receptor binds is unknown. It has no much larger one-base neighbor in the sample; base qualities were not kept.

CD8 naive samples were obtained by positive selection for CCR7 among CD45RO-negative cells, yielding a CD45RA+CCR7+ population from which TemRA cells were excluded. Donors were healthy HIV-negative adults with no recently reported acute infections or vaccinations. Only Caucasian adults living in Nashville, Tennessee, USA were represented among the donors. After blood collection by leukapheresis, PBMCs were isolated using Ficoll-Histopaque density gradient centrifugation and then cryopreserved in the vapor phase of liquid nitrogen. Analytical flow cytometry was used to check the purity and quantity of each magnetically sorted T cell population. Each sorted fraction had its genomic DNA isolated and then quantified by UV absorbance on a Nanodrop 2000c. The paper's findings and limits, for the study overall: When several donors were compared, the shared fraction of clonotypes was 5% to 6.5% for naive CD4, roughly 3.3% for naive CD8, 2% to 2.5% for memory CD4, and 0.3% to 0.5% for memory CD8. Because the study included only a small number of donors, the genetic and exposure-history diversity represented was limited. Estimated clonotype richness was generally larger for naive than for memory subsets. Compared with non-shared clonotypes, clonotypes shared by all four sorted-subset donors had higher generation probabilities. Pairwise subsampling indicated that sequencing depth was expected to affect the degree of clonotype sharing among donors. Only blood was sampled, and tissue TCR repertoires likely differ from those in blood. Rarefaction of sorted-subset datasets indicated incomplete sequencing despite the large sequencing depth.

The clonotype was recovered from a man between 18 and 35 years old in good health. Some clones in this sample may be carry-over from other donors' samples. The sequencing sample was made of naive CD8+ T cells from PBMCs. According to the study, the label for this sample's cell subset or site signals: CD45RA+CCR7+. The chain joins TRBV30 to TRBJ2-1; no D gene is confidently identified. The nucleotide sequence reads as follows: TGTGCCTGGAGTGTAGGTGGTCTGTCAATCGAGCAGTTCTTC. It is translated as CAWSVGGLSIEQFF.